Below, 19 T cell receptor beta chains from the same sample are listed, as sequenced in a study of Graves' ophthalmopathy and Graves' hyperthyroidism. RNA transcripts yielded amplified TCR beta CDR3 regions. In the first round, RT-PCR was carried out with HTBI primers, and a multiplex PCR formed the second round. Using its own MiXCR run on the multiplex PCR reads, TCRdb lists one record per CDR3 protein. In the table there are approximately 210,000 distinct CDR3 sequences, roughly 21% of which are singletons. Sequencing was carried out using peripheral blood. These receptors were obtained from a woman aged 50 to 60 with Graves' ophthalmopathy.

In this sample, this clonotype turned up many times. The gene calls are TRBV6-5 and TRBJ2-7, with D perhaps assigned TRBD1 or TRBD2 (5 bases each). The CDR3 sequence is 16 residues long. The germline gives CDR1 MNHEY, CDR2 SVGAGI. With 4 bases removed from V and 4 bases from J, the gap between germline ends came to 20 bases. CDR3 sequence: CASSSGWVGDRYEQYF. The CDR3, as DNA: TGTGCCAGCAGTTCCGGTTGGGTGGGGGATAGGTACGAGCAGTACTTC.

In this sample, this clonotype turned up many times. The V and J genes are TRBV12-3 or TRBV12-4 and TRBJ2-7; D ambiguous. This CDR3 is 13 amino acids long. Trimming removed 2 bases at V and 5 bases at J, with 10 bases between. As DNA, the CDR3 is TGTGCCAGCAGTTTATTTTCTGGGGACGAGCAGTACTTC. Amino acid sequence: CASSLFSGDEQYF.

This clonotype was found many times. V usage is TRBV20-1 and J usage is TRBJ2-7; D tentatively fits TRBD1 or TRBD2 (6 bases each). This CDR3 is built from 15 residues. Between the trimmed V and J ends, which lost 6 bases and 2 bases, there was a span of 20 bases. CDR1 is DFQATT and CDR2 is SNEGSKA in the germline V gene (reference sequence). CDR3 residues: CSAPTGAGGTYEQYF. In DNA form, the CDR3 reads TGCAGTGCGCCTACGGGGGCCGGAGGGACCTACGAGCAGTACTTC.

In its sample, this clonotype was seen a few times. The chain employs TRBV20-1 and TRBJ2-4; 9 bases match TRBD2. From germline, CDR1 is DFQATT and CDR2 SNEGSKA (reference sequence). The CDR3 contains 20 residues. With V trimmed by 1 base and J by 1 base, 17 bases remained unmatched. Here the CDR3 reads CSARGPAGGGRGRAKNIQYF. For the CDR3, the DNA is TGCAGTGCTAGAGGACCAGCGGGAGGAGGACGAGGGCGTGCCAAAAACATTCAGTACTTC.

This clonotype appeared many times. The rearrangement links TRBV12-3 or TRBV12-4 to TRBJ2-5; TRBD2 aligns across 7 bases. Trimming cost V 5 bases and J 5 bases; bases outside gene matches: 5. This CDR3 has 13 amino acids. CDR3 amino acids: CASSAAGVETQYF. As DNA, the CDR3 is TGTGCCAGCAGTGCTGCGGGAGTCGAGACCCAGTACTTC.

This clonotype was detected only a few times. For the CDR3, the DNA is TGTGCCAGCAGCTCTAGGCGGGGTTCCCACGAGCAGTACTTC. This translates into CASSSRRGSHEQYF. The chain links TRBV13 to TRBJ2-7; TRBD2 is a possible D gene (6 bases). The V gene's germline CDR1 is PRHDT and CDR2 FYEKMQ (reference sequence). The length of the CDR3 is 14 residues. V dropped 4 bases and J dropped 5 bases, with 15 bases sitting between them.

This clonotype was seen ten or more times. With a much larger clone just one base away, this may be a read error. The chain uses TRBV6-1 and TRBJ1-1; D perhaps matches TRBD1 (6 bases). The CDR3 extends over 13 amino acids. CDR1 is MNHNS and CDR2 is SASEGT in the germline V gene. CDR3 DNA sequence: TGTGCCAACAGTAAGGGGGGGCACACTGAAGCTTTCTTT. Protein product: CANSKGGHTEAFF.

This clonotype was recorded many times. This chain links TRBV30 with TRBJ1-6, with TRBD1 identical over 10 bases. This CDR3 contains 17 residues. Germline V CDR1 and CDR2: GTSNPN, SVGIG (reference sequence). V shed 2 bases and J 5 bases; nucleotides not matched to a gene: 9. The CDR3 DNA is TGTGCCTGGAGTTCGACAGGGGGCTTTGCGGATAATTCACCCCTCCACTTT. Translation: CAWSSTGGFADNSPLHF.

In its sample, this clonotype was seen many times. CDR3 coding DNA: TGTGCCACCAGTCGGGGCTACGAGCAGTACTTC. Its protein product is CATSRGYEQYF. The rearrangement links TRBV24-1 to TRBJ2-7, with D tentatively TRBD2 (5 bases). The V end lost 6 bases, the J end lost 3 bases, and 5 bases lay between the germline ends. The germline V gene encodes CDR1 KGHDR and CDR2 SFDVKD. The CDR3 runs 11 residues.

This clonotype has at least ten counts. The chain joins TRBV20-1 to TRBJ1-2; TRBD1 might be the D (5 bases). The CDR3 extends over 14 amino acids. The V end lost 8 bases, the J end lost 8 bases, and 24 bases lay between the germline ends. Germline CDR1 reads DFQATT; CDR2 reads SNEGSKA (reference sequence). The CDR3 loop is CSPRRAERGMGYTF. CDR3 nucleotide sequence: TGCAGTCCGCGAAGGGCGGAAAGGGGTATGGGCTACACCTTC.

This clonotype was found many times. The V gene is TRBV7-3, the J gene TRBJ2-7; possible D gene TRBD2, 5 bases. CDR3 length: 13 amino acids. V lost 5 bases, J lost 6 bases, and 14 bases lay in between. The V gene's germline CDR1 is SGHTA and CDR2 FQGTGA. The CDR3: CASSTSWGAEQYF. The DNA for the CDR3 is TGTGCCAGCAGCACGTCCTGGGGAGCCGAGCAGTACTTC. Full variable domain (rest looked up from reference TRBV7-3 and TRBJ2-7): GAGVSQTPSNKVTEKGKYVELRCDPISGHTALYWYRQSLGQGPEFLIYFQGTGAADDSGLPNDRFFAVRPEGSVSTLKIQRTERGDSAVYLCASSTSWGAEQYFGPGTRLTVT.

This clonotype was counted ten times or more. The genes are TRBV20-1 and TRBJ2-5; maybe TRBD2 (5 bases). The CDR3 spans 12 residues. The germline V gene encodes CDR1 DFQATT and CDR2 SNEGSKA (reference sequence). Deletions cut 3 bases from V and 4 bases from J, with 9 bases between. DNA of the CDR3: TGCAGTGCTAGCACTAGAGGAGAGACCCAGTACTTC. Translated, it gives CSASTRGETQYF.

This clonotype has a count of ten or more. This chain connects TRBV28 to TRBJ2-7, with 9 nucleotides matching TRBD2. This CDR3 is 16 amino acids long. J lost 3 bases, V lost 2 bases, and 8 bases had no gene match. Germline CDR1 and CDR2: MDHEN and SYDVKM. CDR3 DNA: TGTGCCAGCAGTTTAGTGGCGGGAGGGAGTCGCTACGAGCAGTACTTC. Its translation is CASSLVAGGSRYEQYF.

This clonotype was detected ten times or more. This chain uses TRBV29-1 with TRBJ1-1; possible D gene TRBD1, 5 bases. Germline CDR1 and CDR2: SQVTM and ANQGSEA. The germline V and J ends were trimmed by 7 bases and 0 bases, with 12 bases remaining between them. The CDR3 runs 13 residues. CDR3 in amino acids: CSARAGMNTEAFF. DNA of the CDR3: TGCAGCGCCAGAGCAGGGATGAACACTGAAGCTTTCTTT.

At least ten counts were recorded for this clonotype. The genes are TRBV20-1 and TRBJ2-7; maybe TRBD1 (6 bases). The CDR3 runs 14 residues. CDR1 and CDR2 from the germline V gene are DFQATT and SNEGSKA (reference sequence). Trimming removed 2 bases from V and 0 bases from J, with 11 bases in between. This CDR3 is CSARRGSNSYEQYF. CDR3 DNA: TGCAGTGCTAGAAGGGGGAGCAACTCCTACGAGCAGTACTTC.

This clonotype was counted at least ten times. This chain's CDR3 is CASSRDRDDTEAFF. DNA of the CDR3: TGTGCCAGTAGTAGGGACAGGGATGACACTGAAGCTTTCTTT. The V gene is TRBV19, the J gene TRBJ1-1; 9 nucleotides align to TRBD1. This CDR3 is 14 amino acids long. V lost 4 bases, J lost 3 bases, and 3 bases stayed unmatched. CDR1 is LNHDA and CDR2 is SQIVND in the germline V gene (reference sequence).

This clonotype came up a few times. This chain's CDR3 is CASSLVTPNEQFF. CDR3 DNA: TGTGCCAGCAGCTTAGTGACACCAAATGAGCAGTTCTTC. This chain links TRBV11-2 with TRBJ2-1; D is uncertain. The CDR3 contains 13 residues. Germline V gene sequence: CDR1 SGHAT, CDR2 FQNNGV. V was clipped by 1 base and J by 7 bases, with 8 bases between them.

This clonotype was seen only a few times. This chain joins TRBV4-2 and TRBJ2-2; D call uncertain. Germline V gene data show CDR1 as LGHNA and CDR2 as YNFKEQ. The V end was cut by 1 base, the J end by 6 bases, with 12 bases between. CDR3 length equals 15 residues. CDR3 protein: CASSQVGQTSGELFF. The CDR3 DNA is TGTGCCAGCAGCCAAGTGGGTCAGACTTCCGGGGAGCTGTTTTTT.

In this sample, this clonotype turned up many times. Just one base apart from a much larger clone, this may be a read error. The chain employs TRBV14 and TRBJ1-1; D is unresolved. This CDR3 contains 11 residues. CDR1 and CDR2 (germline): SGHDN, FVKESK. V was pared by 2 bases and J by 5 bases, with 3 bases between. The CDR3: CASSQSTEAFF. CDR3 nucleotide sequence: TGTGCCAGCAGCCAATCGACTGAAGCTTTCTTT.